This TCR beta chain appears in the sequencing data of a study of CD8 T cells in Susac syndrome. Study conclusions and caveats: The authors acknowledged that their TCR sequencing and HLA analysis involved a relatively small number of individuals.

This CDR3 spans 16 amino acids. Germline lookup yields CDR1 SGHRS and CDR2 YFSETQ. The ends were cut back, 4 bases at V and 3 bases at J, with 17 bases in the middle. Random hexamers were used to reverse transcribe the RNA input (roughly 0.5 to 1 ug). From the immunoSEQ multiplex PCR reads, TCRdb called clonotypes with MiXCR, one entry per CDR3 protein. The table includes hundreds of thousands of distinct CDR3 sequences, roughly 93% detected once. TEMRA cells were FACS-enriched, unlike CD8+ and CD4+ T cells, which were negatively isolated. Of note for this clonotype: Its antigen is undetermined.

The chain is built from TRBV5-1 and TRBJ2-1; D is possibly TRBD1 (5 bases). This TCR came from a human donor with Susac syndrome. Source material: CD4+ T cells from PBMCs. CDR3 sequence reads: CASSPAFDSIYNEQFF. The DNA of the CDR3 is TGCGCCAGCAGCCCCGCCTTTGACAGTATCTACAATGAGCAGTTCTTC.